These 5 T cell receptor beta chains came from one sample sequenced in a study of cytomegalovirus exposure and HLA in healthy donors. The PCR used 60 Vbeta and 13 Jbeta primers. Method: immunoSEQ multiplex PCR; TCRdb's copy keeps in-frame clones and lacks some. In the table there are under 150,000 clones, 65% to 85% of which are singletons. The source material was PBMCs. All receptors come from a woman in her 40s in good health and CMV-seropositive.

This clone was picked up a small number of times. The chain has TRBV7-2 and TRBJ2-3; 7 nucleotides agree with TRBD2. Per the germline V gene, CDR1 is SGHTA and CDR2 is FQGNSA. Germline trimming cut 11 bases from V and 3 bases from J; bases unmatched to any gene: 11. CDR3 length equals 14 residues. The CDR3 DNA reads TGTGCCTGCGGAGGGGAGGGCCAAACAGATACGCAGTATTTT. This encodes CACGGEGQTDTQYF. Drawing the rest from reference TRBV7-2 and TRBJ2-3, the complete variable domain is GAGVSQSPSNKVTEKGKDVELRCDPISGHTALYWYRQSLGQGLEFLIYFQGNSAPDKSGLPSDRFSAERTGGSVSTLTIQRTQQEDSAVYLCACGGEGQTDTQYFGPGTRLTVL.

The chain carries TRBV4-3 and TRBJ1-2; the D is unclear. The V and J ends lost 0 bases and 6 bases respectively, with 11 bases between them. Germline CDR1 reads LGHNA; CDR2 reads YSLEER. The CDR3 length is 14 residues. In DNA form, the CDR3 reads TGCGCCAGCAGCCAAGAAGGTACAGACCATGGCTACACCTTC. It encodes CASSQEGTDHGYTF.

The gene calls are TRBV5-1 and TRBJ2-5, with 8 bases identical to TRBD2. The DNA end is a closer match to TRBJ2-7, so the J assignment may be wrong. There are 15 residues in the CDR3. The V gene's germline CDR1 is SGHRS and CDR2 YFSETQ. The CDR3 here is CASSLKAGDTYEQYF. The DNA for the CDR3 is TGCGCCAGCAGCTTGAAAGCGGGGGACACCTACGAGCAGTACTTC.

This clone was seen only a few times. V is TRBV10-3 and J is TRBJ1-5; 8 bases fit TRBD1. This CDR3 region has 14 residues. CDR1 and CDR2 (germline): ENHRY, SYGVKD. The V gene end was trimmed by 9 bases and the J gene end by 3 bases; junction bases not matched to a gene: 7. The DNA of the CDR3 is TGTGCCATACAACAGGGGGGACCCAATCAGCCCCAGCATTTT. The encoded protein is CAIQQGGPNQPQHF.

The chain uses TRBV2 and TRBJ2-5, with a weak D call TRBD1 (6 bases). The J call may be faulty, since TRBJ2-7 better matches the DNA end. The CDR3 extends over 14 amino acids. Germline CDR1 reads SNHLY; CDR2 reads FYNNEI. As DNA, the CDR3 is TGTGCCAGCAGTGAAGGGGGGCAGTCCTACGAGCAGTACTTC. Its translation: CASSEGGQSYEQYF.